Presented here are 20 T cell receptor beta chains from one specimen sequenced in a study of T-cell reconstitution after alpha-beta-depleted transplantation in children. TCRbeta library construction was performed incorporating unique molecular identifiers. TCRdb passed the PCR reads through MiXCR, listing each CDR3 protein once. The data show some 600,000 distinct CDR3 sequences, about an eighth seen once. The source material was PBMCs, mostly from graft donor cells, sampled 360 days after TCRalphabeta/CD19-depleted stem cell transplant. Every receptor here comes from a male patient younger than 18 who had a stem cell transplant for acute myeloid leukemia, so the T cells may come from the graft donor.

This clonotype showed up just a few times. This chain uses TRBV18 with TRBJ2-7; a possible D gene is TRBD2 (7 bases). Germline V gene sequence: CDR1 KGHSH, CDR2 LQKENI. Trimming removed 3 bases from V and 2 bases from J, with 17 bases in between. This CDR3 comprises 16 residues. The CDR3 nucleotides are TGTGCCAGCTCACCGGTAGTCGGGGGGCTCCCCTACGAGCAGTACTTC. This encodes CASSPVVGGLPYEQYF.

A few counts support this clonotype. The V and J genes are TRBV5-5 and TRBJ2-2, with 9 bases matching TRBD1. V gave up 0 bases and J gave up 6 bases; unmatched junction bases: 9. The CDR3 covers 17 residues. Germline CDR1 SGHKS, CDR2 YYEKEE (reference sequence). CDR3 sequence: CASSLVGNRGPAGELFF. The CDR3, as DNA: TGTGCCAGCAGCTTGGTAGGAAACAGGGGGCCGGCCGGGGAGCTGTTTTTT.

The J gene is TRBJ1-1, the V gene TRBV27; a weak D match, TRBD1 (5 bases). The ends were cut back, 6 bases at V and 6 bases at J, with 14 bases in the middle. From germline, CDR1 is MNHEY and CDR2 SMNVEV (reference sequence). The CDR3 runs 13 residues. The CDR3 loop reads CASSPAGVAEAFF. CDR3 nucleotide sequence: TGTGCCAGCAGCCCCGCGGGGGTGGCTGAAGCTTTCTTT.

The V and J genes are TRBV4-1 and TRBJ2-5, with unresolved D. Looked up from germline, CDR1 is MGHRA and CDR2 is YSYEKL. The V end lost 0 bases, the J end lost 3 bases, and 17 bases lay between the germline ends. The CDR3 consists of 17 residues. Here the CDR3 reads CASSQEGSLDPKETQYF. The CDR3 DNA sequence: TGCGCCAGCAGCCAAGAAGGATCCCTAGACCCTAAAGAGACCCAGTACTTC.

The rearrangement links TRBV20-1 to TRBJ2-3, with TRBD2 identical over 16 bases. The CDR3 extends over 15 amino acids. CDR1 DFQATT and CDR2 SNEGSKA come from the germline V gene (reference sequence). Trimming removed 6 bases from V and 5 bases from J; junction bases left unmatched: 5. This CDR3 reads CSAPGLAGGQDTQYF. CDR3 coding DNA: TGCAGTGCCCCGGGACTAGCGGGAGGGCAAGATACGCAGTATTTT.

The sample holds many counts of this clonotype. The chain recombines TRBV18 with TRBJ2-3; the D is unclear. This CDR3 contains 10 residues. V was trimmed by 5 bases and J by 3 bases, leaving 0 bases between them. Germline CDR1 reads KGHSH; CDR2 reads LQKENI. The CDR3 DNA sequence: TGTGCCAGCTCAACAGATACGCAGTATTTT. Amino acid sequence: CASSTDTQYF.

This sequence joins TRBV29-1 and TRBJ2-3, with 8 bases that match TRBD2. The CDR3 spans 14 residues. J gave up 0 bases and V 6 bases, and 5 bases lay outside the gene matches. Germline CDR1 reads SQVTM; CDR2 reads ANQGSEA. As DNA, the CDR3 is TGCAGCGTGGGGGCTAGCGGGAGCACAGATACGCAGTATTTT. Translating it yields CSVGASGSTDTQYF.

The chain employs TRBV4-2 and TRBJ2-1; no clear D gene. The CDR3 spans 14 residues. Germline V CDR1 and CDR2: LGHNA, YNFKEQ. V gave up 0 bases and J gave up 5 bases, with 8 bases separating them. The CDR3 here is CASSQELGNNEQFF. In DNA, the CDR3 is TGTGCCAGCAGCCAAGAATTGGGAAACAATGAGCAGTTCTTC.

The chain has TRBV12-3 or TRBV12-4 and TRBJ2-5; TRBD2 aligns across 8 bases. V lost 3 bases and J lost 1; bases outside the gene matches: 7. The CDR3 consists of 16 residues. DNA for the CDR3: TGTGCCAGCAGTTTCTACAGCGGGGGAGGCCAAGAGACCCAGTACTTC. This codes for CASSFYSGGGQETQYF.

The chain joins TRBV4-3 to TRBJ2-1; D possibly uses TRBD1 or TRBD2 (5 bases each). The CDR3 length is 18 residues. Germline V lookup: CDR1 LGHNA, CDR2 YSLEER. Trimming shortened V by 4 bases and J by 3 bases, and 22 bases separated the two germline ends. The CDR3 loop reads CASSLSPVGRANYNEQFF. The CDR3, as DNA: TGCGCCAGCAGCCTTAGTCCGGTGGGGCGGGCTAACTACAATGAGCAGTTCTTC.

This chain connects TRBV2 to TRBJ2-1; D not certain. The CDR3 extends over 12 amino acids. V lost 2 bases and J lost 8, with 7 bases in between. Germline V gene sequence: CDR1 SNHLY, CDR2 FYNNEI. CDR3 in amino acids: CASSEWSDEQFF. The CDR3 DNA sequence: TGTGCCAGCAGTGAATGGAGCGATGAGCAGTTCTTC.

There are many counts of this clonotype. The V and J genes are TRBV29-1 and TRBJ2-5; no reliable D call. Germline loops: CDR1 SQVTM, CDR2 ANQGSEA. The CDR3 extends over 12 amino acids. Trimming stripped 4 bases from V and 5 bases from J, with 11 bases between. The CDR3 DNA reads as TGCAGCGTTGGGCCGGGTCTCGAGACCCAGTACTTC. Translated: CSVGPGLETQYF.

This rearrangement joins TRBV29-1 to TRBJ2-1; TRBD2 matches at 8 bases. CDR1 and CDR2 from the germline V gene are SQVTM and ANQGSEA. CDR3 length: 13 amino acids. The CDR3 is CSDSGTGIHEQFF. CDR3 DNA sequence: TGCAGTGATAGCGGGACGGGCATCCATGAGCAGTTCTTC.

This clonotype showed up many times. The rearrangement uses TRBV4-2 and TRBJ2-1, with 10 bases that match TRBD2. Germline CDR1 reads LGHNA; CDR2 reads YNFKEQ. The CDR3 consists of 16 residues. With V trimmed by 0 bases and J by 9 bases, 8 bases remained unmatched. Here the CDR3 reads CASSQDRLAGDFEQFF. The DNA for the CDR3 is TGTGCCAGCAGCCAAGACAGGCTAGCGGGAGACTTTGAGCAGTTCTTC.

Ten or more counts support this clonotype. V and J are TRBV7-8 and TRBJ2-7; 7 positions match TRBD1. In germline, CDR1 is SGHVS, CDR2 FQNEAQ. The CDR3 extends over 17 amino acids. With 6 bases clipped from V and 3 bases from J, the junction kept 17 bases outside the gene matches. The CDR3 coding sequence is TGTGCCAGCAGTCTTAGGTTCGCCGTAGACAGGGACTACGAGCAGTACTTC. Protein: CASSLRFAVDRDYEQYF. Complete variable domain (other parts from reference TRBV7-8 and TRBJ2-7): GAGVSQSPRYKVAKRGQDVALRCDPISGHVSLFWYQQALGQGPEFLTYFQNEAQLDKSGLPSDRFFAERPEGSVSTLKIQRTQQEDSAVYLCASSLRFAVDRDYEQYFGPGTRLTVT.

This clonotype has a handful of counts. The chain uses TRBV7-9 and TRBJ2-3, with 14 bases that match TRBD2. Germline CDR1 reads SEHNR; CDR2 reads FQNEAQ (reference sequence). After removal of 5 bases from V and 6 bases from J, the junction contained 4 bases not matched to a gene. This CDR3 contains 15 residues. The CDR3 reads CASSKGLAGADTQYF. CDR3 DNA: TGTGCCAGCAGCAAGGGACTAGCGGGAGCGGATACGCAGTATTTT.

This clonotype turned up a few times. This rearrangement joins TRBV12-3 or TRBV12-4 to TRBJ2-7; D remains ambiguous. The CDR3 is 15 amino acids. Trimming shortened V by 5 bases and J by 3 bases, and 17 bases separated the two germline ends. The CDR3 nucleotides read TGTGCCAGCAGTCCGCCTTCTCAGCGTTACTACGAGCAGTACTTC. This sequence encodes CASSPPSQRYYEQYF.

The rearrangement links TRBV30 to TRBJ2-1; TRBD2 agrees at 12 bases. V was pared by 4 bases and J by 1 base, with 14 bases of the junction left unmatched. This CDR3 has 19 residues. Germline CDR1 GTSNPN, CDR2 SVGIG (reference sequence). This chain's CDR3 is CAWTGLLAGGPGSYNEQFF. Here the CDR3 DNA reads TGTGCCTGGACCGGACTTCTAGCGGGAGGGCCCGGGTCCTACAATGAGCAGTTCTTC.

The CDR3 spells CSVWTALTGNTIYF. For the CDR3, the DNA is TGCAGCGTTTGGACGGCCCTTACTGGAAACACCATATATTTT. V usage is TRBV29-1 and J usage is TRBJ1-3; D remains ambiguous. The length of the CDR3 is 14 residues. With 5 bases removed from V and 2 bases from J, the gap between germline ends came to 13 bases. Germline-derived CDR1 and CDR2 are SQVTM and ANQGSEA.

This clonotype has only a few counts. V is TRBV6-1 and J is TRBJ2-7; 8 bases match TRBD2. V shed 8 bases and J 2 bases; nucleotides not matched to a gene: 8. Germline assignment: CDR1 MNHNS and CDR2 SASEGT. This CDR3 comprises 14 residues. The CDR3 DNA sequence: TGTGCCAGCGGCATTGGGGGACTAGCCTACGAGCAGTACTTC. Protein: CASGIGGLAYEQYF.